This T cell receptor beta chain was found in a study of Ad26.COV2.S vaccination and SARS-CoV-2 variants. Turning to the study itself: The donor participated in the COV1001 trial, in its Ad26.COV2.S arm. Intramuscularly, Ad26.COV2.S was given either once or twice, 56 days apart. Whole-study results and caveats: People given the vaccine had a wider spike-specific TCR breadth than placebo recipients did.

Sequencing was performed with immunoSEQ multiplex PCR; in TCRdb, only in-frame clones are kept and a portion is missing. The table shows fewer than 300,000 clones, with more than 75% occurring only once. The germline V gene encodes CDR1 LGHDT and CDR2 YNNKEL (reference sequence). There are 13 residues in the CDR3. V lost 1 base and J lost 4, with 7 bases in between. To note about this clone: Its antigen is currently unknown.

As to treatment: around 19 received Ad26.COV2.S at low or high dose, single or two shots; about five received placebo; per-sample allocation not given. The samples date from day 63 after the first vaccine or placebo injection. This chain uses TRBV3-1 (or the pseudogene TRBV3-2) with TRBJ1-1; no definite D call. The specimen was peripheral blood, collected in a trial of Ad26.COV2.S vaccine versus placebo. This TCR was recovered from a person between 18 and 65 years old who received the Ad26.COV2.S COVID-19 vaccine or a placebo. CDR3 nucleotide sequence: TGTGCCAGCAGCCAAGCCGGGTCCACTGAAGCTTTCTTT. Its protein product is CASSQAGSTEAFF.